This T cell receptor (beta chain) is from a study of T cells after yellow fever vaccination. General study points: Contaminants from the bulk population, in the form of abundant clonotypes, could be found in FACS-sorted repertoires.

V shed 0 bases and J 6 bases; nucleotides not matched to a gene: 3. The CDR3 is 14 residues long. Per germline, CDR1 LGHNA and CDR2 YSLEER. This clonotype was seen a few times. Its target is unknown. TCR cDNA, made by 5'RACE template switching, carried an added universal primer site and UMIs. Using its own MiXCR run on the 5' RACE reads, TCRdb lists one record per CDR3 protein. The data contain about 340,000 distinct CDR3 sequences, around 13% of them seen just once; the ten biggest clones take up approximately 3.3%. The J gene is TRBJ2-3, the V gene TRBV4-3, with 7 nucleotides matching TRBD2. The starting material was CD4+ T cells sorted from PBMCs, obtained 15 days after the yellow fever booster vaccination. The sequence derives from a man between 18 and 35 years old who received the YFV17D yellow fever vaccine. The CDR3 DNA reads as TGCGCCAGCAGCCAAGACCCAGCGGGGGATACGCAGTATTTT. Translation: CASSQDPAGDTQYF.